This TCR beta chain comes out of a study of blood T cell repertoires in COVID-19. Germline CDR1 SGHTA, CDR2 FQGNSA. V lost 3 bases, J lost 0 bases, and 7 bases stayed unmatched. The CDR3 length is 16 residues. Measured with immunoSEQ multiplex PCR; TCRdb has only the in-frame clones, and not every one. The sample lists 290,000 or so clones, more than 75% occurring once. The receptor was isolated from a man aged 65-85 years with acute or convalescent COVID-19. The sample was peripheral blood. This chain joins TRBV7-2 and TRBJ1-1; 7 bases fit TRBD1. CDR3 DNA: TGTGCCAGCAGCTTTCCTCCGACAGGGTTGAACACTGAAGCTTTCTTT. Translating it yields CASSFPPTGLNTEAFF.